This entry features one T cell receptor (beta chain) sequence. Its antigen is unknown. This sample stems from a study of cytomegalovirus exposure and HLA in healthy donors. 60 Vbeta and 13 Jbeta primers were used in PCR. The repertoire was sequenced with immunoSEQ multiplex PCR; TCRdb's copy has only in-frame clones and lacks some. Among about 82,000 clones listed, around 77% were seen once. Points from the study as a whole: Productive rates of about 90% or about 30% were seen for most TCR beta V segments in an earlier analysis. Across donors, presence/absence analyses took sequencing depth to be roughly uniform.

This clonotype was obtained from a man between 50 and 59 years old in good health and CMV-seronegative. Input material: PBMCs.

CDR3 nucleotides: TGTGCCAGCAGTTACATGGGGGCTAAACTGTTTTTT. This encodes CASSYMGAKLFF. The chain couples TRBV6-6 to TRBJ1-4; a weak D match, TRBD1 (6 bases). Germline V gives CDR1 MNHNY, CDR2 SVGAGI (reference sequence). V shed 2 bases and J shed 11 bases, with 9 bases lying between them. The CDR3 extends over 12 amino acids.